This TCR beta chain is drawn from a study of blood T cell repertoires in COVID-19. Study details: PBMCs, B-cell-depleted T cells, or T cells were the source of the cDNA or gDNA that made up the material.

This table comes from immunoSEQ multiplex PCR, and its TCRdb copy is limited to in-frame clones, with some not included. This sample has hundreds of thousands of clones, with about 90% found just once. This clone was counted a single time. Unmatched junction bases numbered 7, after V lost 2 bases and J lost 5 bases. This CDR3 has 14 residues. The germline gives CDR1 GTSNPN, CDR2 SVGIG (reference sequence). The chain recombines TRBV30 with TRBJ1-1, with 8 bases lining up with TRBD1. This sequence originates from a man aged 50-59 years who had been exposed to COVID-19. The sample taken for sequencing was PBMCs or T cells enriched from blood (not recorded which). This CDR3 is CAWSHGQGETEAFF. In DNA, the CDR3 is TGTGCCTGGAGTCACGGACAGGGAGAGACTGAAGCTTTCTTT.